These 10 T cell receptor beta chains came from one sample sequenced in a study of CD8 T cells in ankylosing spondylitis. Study-level points and caveats: One TCR beta motif, made up of several highly homologous variants, appeared characteristic of ankylosing spondylitis blood.

Their antigens remain unidentified. Using its own MiXCR run on the 5' RACE reads, TCRdb lists one record per CDR3 protein. The table records a few hundred thousand distinct CDR3 sequences, 20% to 25% of them present only once. The sample taken for sequencing was blood, either unsorted or a sorted T cell fraction (not recorded which). The receptor source for this set is a male donor with ankylosing spondylitis.

This clonotype has a handful of counts. This chain links TRBV21-1 with TRBJ2-3; TRBD2, the table's D call, lacks a check against the DNA. TRBV21-1 is a pseudogene segment. CDR3 length equals 16 residues. The DNA of the CDR3 is TGTGCCAGCAGCAAAGACTCGCGGGAGAGTTCAGATACGCAGTATTTT. This codes for CASSKDSRESSDTQYF.

This clonotype was counted only a few times. This CDR3 is CSASRTGGETQYF. In nucleotides, the CDR3 is TGCAGTGCTAGTCGGACAGGGGGAGAGACCCAGTACTTC. V gene TRBV20-1 combines with J gene TRBJ2-5; 10 positions agree with TRBD1. CDR1 is DFQATT and CDR2 is SNEGSKA in the germline V gene (reference sequence). CDR3 length: 13 residues. J was trimmed by 4 bases and V by 3 bases; bases with no gene match: 2.

The V and J genes are TRBV11-3 and TRBJ2-7; TRBD1 agrees at 7 bases. V was pared by 5 bases and J by 6 bases, with 4 bases of the junction left unmatched. CDR1 and CDR2 from the germline V gene are SGHNT and YENEEA. The CDR3 length is 12 residues. The CDR3 DNA follows: TGTGCCAGCAGCCCGGGACAGCTCGAGCAGTACTTC. Its translation is CASSPGQLEQYF.

This chain links TRBV7-2 with TRBJ1-5; D not resolved. This CDR3 contains 15 residues. Trimming pared 2 bases from V and 5 bases from J, leaving 13 bases between. Germline V CDR1 and CDR2: SGHTA, FQGNSA. The chain's CDR3 is CASSLRVGSDQPQHF. The CDR3, as DNA: TGTGCCAGCAGCTTAAGGGTGGGGTCCGATCAGCCCCAGCATTTT.

This clonotype was counted a few times. The genes are TRBV3-1 and TRBJ2-7; possible D gene TRBD2, 6 bases. Trimming shortened V by 8 bases and J by 4 bases, and 21 bases separated the two germline ends. Germline V gene lookup returns CDR1 LGHDT and CDR2 YNNKEL (reference sequence). CDR3 length equals 15 residues. The CDR3 nucleotides are TGTGCCAGCGGGGCGGTCTTAGCGGCACCATACGAGCAGTACTTC. Amino acids: CASGAVLAAPYEQYF.

The chain employs TRBV29-1 and TRBJ2-1; a possible D gene is TRBD2 (5 bases). Trimming took off 6 bases at V and 0 bases at J, with 15 bases between the two ends. Per the germline V gene, CDR1 is SQVTM and CDR2 is ANQGSEA. The CDR3 covers 15 residues. CDR3 nucleotide sequence: TGCAGCGTACAGAAGAGGACTGTCTCCTACAATGAGCAGTTCTTC. Translating gives CSVQKRTVSYNEQFF.

V usage is TRBV11-3 and J usage is TRBJ2-1; no clear D. V was shortened by 4 bases and J by 8 bases, with 12 bases between the two germline ends. CDR3 length: 13 residues. Germline V lookup: CDR1 SGHNT, CDR2 YENEEA. The CDR3: CASSSRSGYEQFF. The CDR3 DNA is TGTGCCAGCAGCTCTAGATCGGGTTATGAGCAGTTCTTC.

This clonotype was counted between two and nine times. The chain is built from TRBV18 and TRBJ2-1; 10 nucleotides match TRBD2. Trimming cost V 5 bases and J 3 bases; bases outside gene matches: 7. CDR1 and CDR2 from the germline V gene are KGHSH and LQKENI. The CDR3 has 16 amino acids. CDR3 sequence reads: CASSATLAGFYNEQFF. The CDR3 nucleotides read TGTGCCAGCTCAGCCACACTAGCGGGGTTCTACAATGAGCAGTTCTTC.

The sample holds a few counts of this clonotype. The chain is built from TRBV5-1 and TRBJ1-3; D gene uncertain. The CDR3 has 14 residues. Germline V gene sequence: CDR1 SGHRS, CDR2 YFSETQ. V shed 2 bases and J shed 3 bases, with 9 bases lying between them. This CDR3 is CASSLNGDGNTIYF. CDR3 DNA sequence: TGCGCCAGCAGCTTAAACGGGGATGGAAACACCATATATTTT.

This clonotype has a handful of counts. The genes are TRBV25-1 and TRBJ2-7, with 11 positions matching TRBD1. The germline CDR1 and CDR2 sequences are MGHDK and SYGVNS. Trimming took 0 bases from V and 5 from J; bases not matched to a gene: 3. This CDR3 has 15 residues. The CDR3 bases are TGTGCCAGCAGTGAATACGGACAGGGGGCAGACGAGCAGTACTTC. As protein: CASSEYGQGADEQYF.